The sequence of this T cell receptor (beta chain) was determined in a study of blood T cell repertoires in COVID-19. Libraries were prepared by immunoSEQ multiplex PCR; TCRdb keeps only in-frame clonotypes and omits some of them. The table has over 75,000 clones, about three quarters seen once. The TCR originated in a man aged 45 to 65 who had recovered from COVID-19. Sample: peripheral blood.

CDR3 coding DNA: TGCACCAGCAGCCAAGATTTAACCCCCGGACAGGGGCTAGCCAAAAACATTCAGTACTTC. It encodes CTSSQDLTPGQGLAKNIQYF. This chain connects TRBV1 to TRBJ2-4; the tabulated D call, TRBD1, remains unverified against the DNA. TRBV1 is given as a pseudogene. This CDR3 has 20 residues.